This T cell receptor (beta chain) was sequenced in a study (dated by TCRdb to 2016 to 2017). This clonotype was picked up many times. Its binding antigen is unknown. Base qualities are not at hand, and no much larger clone is one base apart. Receptor amplification or capture employed RT-PCR. The instrument was an Illumina MiSeq. The public reads were reprocessed in TCRdb via fastp at Q25 and MiXCR, keeping in-frame beta chains. Every distinct CDR3 protein forms one entry, paired with its most common genes and DNA. For this sample the table gives around 700,000 distinct CDR3 sequences, of which over 12% were detected only once. The ten top clones hold 3.6% of the sample. The CDR3, cysteine through phenylalanine, is 15 amino acids long. This entry keeps only the CDR3 DNA: 45 bases, framed from base 1. The V end gives up 6 bases and the J end 7 bases, leaving 11 bases in the junction not matched to a gene. As encoded in the germline V gene, CDR1 is ENHRY while CDR2 is SYGVKD.

The sequence is built from TRBV10-3 and TRBJ2-3, and TRBD1 aligns with 9 junction nucleotides. Sequenced sample: memory CD4+ T cells from blood. The clonotype comes from a female donor in good health, serving as a healthy control. For the CDR3, the sequence is CAIRGPGQGKNTQYF. The base sequence is TGTGCCATCAGGGGGCCGGGACAGGGTAAAAATACGCAGTATTTT.